The clone carrying this T cell receptor beta chain was detected only once. The sample comes from a study of T cells in Graves' hyperthyroidism and ophthalmopathy. The TCR beta CDR3 regions underwent amplification using RNA transcripts as the source. TCR CDR3 regions were first amplified by RT-PCR with HTBI primers. One entry per CDR3 protein, called by TCRdb with MiXCR from the multiplex PCR reads. In the table there are roughly 700,000 distinct CDR3 sequences, 13% to 15% of which are singletons. The patients, who ranged from 18 to 65 in age, presented with newly diagnosed hyperthyroidism lasting under 2 months. Each diagnosis drew on symptoms, thyroxine, TRAb, thyroid ultrasound and orbital computed tomography findings. V was clipped by 4 bases and J by 6 bases; unmatched bases: 10. The CDR3 extends over 16 amino acids. Germline V CDR1 and CDR2: KGHDR, SFDVKD.

The gene calls are TRBV24-1 and TRBJ2-2; 7 bases fit TRBD1. The clonotype originates from a woman aged 18-29 years with Graves' hyperthyroidism. Sequencing was done on a sample of blood. This chain's CDR3 is CATSDATPTGSGELFF. CDR3 sequence (DNA): TGTGCCACCAGTGACGCCACCCCGACAGGGTCCGGGGAGCTGTTTTTT.